This T cell receptor beta chain was recorded in a study of OX40 agonist ivuxolimab in advanced cancers. Background on the whole study: Ivuxolimab was an agonistic, fully human IgG2 monoclonal antibody directed against OX40 (CD134), a costimulatory receptor. Of the roughly 53 patients in dose escalation, some 20 had hepatocellular carcinoma, about 15 had melanoma, 9 had renal cell carcinoma and 9 had head and neck cancer. Patients were allowed to have had prior anti-PD-1, anti-PD-L1 or anti-CTLA-4 therapy, and 40% of the dose-escalation patients had previously received checkpoint inhibitors. Partial responses occurred in three dose-escalation patients: two with cutaneous melanoma and one with hepatocellular carcinoma. The purpose of peripheral TCRbeta sequencing was to test whether ivuxolimab changed TCR sequence diversity and led to clonal T-cell expansion. The dose-escalation cohort was 80% to 90% male with a mean age of approximately 60 years, ranging from roughly 23 to 90. The paper reports the monotherapy dose-escalation portion (N of about 47 patients) of the phase I ivuxolimab trial. Intravenous ivuxolimab was administered to patients every 2 weeks at six dose levels: 0.01, 0.1, 0.3, 1.5, 3 and 10 mg/kg. Points the paper makes about the study in general: Low levels of normalized T-cell clonal expansion were also seen in some patients who did not respond. After ivuxolimab, CD8+ T cells had more expanded clones than CD4+ T cells on average. Which antigens the clonally expanded peripheral T cells were specific for was not determined. Clonal expansion of both CD4+ and CD8+ blood T cells was observed from baseline to week 6 at doses 0.1 to 3.0 mg/kg. In the 0.1-3.0 mg/kg groups, partial responders were among the patients with the lowest normalized peripheral clonal expansion, particularly in CD8+ T cells.

Trimmed from V: 6 bases; trimmed from J: 0 bases; junction bases lacking a gene match: 4. The CDR3, from cysteine to phenylalanine, totals 15 residues. Only the CDR3 part of the read is kept: 45 bases, read in frame from the first base. Reading the germline V gene gives CDR1 MNHEY and CDR2 SVGAGI. As for this clone: No cognate antigen has been identified for it. No quality values exist for individual bases; no much larger clone is one base distant.

Patients with autoimmune disease history or receiving systemic immunosuppression were excluded from the trial. Peripheral blood for TCR sequencing was collected from all dose cohorts at baseline, on cycle 4 day 1, and on cycle 7 day 1. The samples were drawn from a first-in-human, open-label, multicenter phase I dose-escalation trial of ivuxolimab. Adults with locally advanced or metastatic melanoma, renal cell carcinoma, hepatocellular carcinoma or head and neck squamous cell carcinoma were enrolled in the trial. Before TCR sequencing, CD4+ T cells and CD8+ T cells from peripheral blood were sorted into separate populations. Genomic DNA was extracted from sorted cells for sequencing of the TCRbeta CDR3 region. TCRbeta CDR3 regions were sequenced using the immunoSEQ Assay. In TCRdb, the immuneACCESS table is reduced to in-frame sequences with V and J assigned. These tables do not hold every clone; where another copy was compared, an unresolved V gene accounts for under half, and the others remain unexplained. The sample records 130,000 or so clones, over 75% of which are singletons. The top ten clonotypes cover less than 1.1% of the sample.

This chain joins TRBV6-5 to TRBJ1-1; TRBD1 fits 10 bases in the junction. The receptor's source is an adult with an advanced solid tumor such as melanoma, head and neck, liver or kidney cancer. The sequencing here drew on CD4+ or CD8+ T cells sorted from blood, taken in a trial of the OX40 agonist ivuxolimab. The CDR3 has the sequence CASRQGQGMNTEAFF. The DNA sequence is TGTGCCAGCAGACAGGGACAGGGGATGAACACTGAAGCTTTCTTT.